The following is a T cell receptor beta chain sequence with its context. Its antigen is not known. This sample is drawn from a study of persistence of HIV-infected CD4 T cells. Cells were stimulated nonspecifically with anti-CD3/anti-CD28 magnetic beads. CD4+ T cells upregulating both CD40 ligand and CD69 were sorted as responding cells. For around 17 hours, CD8-depleted PBMCs received anti-CD28/CD49d costimulation, a CD40-blocking antibody and enfuvirtide. The libraries were made with immunoSEQ version 4 in survey mode. TCRdb keeps only in-frame clones here, not all; method: immunoSEQ multiplex PCR. Of about 47,000 clones listed, roughly nine tenths were seen once; the top ten hold approximately 1.8%. Here the sequenced sample was CD4+ T cells sorted from PBMCs after roughly 18-hour stimulation, taken from a patient who received antiretroviral therapy. The TCR sequence derives from an adult man with HIV who was CMV-seropositive.

The CDR3 DNA is TGCGCCAGCAGCTCAGGGGGATCTGTTCTCACAGATACGCAGTATTTT. It codes for CASSSGGSVLTDTQYF. This sequence joins TRBV5-1 and TRBJ2-3; TRBD1 matches at 7 bases. CDR1 is SGHRS and CDR2 is YFSETQ in the germline V gene. This CDR3 is built from 16 residues. Unmatched junction bases numbered 9, after V lost 3 bases and J lost 2 bases.